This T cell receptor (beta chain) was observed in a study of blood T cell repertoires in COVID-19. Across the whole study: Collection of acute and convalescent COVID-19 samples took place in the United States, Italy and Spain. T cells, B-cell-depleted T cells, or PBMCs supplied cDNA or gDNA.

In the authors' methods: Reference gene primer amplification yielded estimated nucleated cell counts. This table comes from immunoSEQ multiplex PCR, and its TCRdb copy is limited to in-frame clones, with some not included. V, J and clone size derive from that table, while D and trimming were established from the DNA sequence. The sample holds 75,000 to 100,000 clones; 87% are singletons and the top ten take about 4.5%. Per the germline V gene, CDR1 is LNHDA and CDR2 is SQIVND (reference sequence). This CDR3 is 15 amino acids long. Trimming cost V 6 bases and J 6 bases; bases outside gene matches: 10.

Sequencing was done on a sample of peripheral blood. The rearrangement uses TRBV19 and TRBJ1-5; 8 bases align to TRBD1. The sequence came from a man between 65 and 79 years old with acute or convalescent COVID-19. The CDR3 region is CASRDRVFHAQPQHF. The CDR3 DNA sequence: TGTGCCAGTAGGGACAGGGTTTTTCATGCTCAGCCCCAGCATTTT.